The clone carrying this T cell receptor (beta chain) was counted between two and nine times. Its cognate antigen is unknown. Germline V lookup: CDR1 LGHNT, CDR2 FRNRAP. V lost 6 bases and J lost 9; bases outside the gene matches: 4. CDR3 length: 13 amino acids. The data are from a study of beta chain features in type 1 diabetes. The authors reverse transcribed all of the isolated RNA, so sequencing captured expressed TCRB transcripts. The assay was immunoSEQ multiplex PCR, and TCRdb's table has in-frame clones only and misses some. Counted here are 150,000 or so clones, around 8% occurring once; the ten biggest clones make up 0.45% to 0.55%. Overall study findings and caveats: A potential influence of HLA type upon TCRB rearrangement remained unresolved herein. Moderate yet significant TCRB CDR3 shortening was seen in Type 1 diabetes patients in all four CD4+ subsets.

V usage is TRBV12-5 and J usage is TRBJ1-5; 11 bases fit TRBD1. The TCR comes from a young woman with type 1 diabetes. The sequenced sample consisted of central memory CD4+ T cells from blood. The DNA of the CDR3 is TGTGCTAGTGGGGGACAGGGGGTTTCGCCCCAGCATTTT. Amino acid sequence: CASGGQGVSPQHF.